These T cell receptor beta chains were read from a single sample in a study of tumor-infiltrating lymphocytes in oesophageal squamous cell carcinoma. TCRdb independently ran MiXCR on the PCR reads; one entry per CDR3 protein. The data hold just under 20,000 distinct CDR3 sequences, with around 41% observed a single time. Material: esophageal tumor tissue. Every receptor here comes from a male donor with esophageal squamous cell carcinoma. Each CDR3 is given with its conserved first and last residue. The D gene is left open where the match is weak.

J gene | D gene | V gene | CDR3 protein
TRBJ2-5 | NA | TRBV7-2 | CASSLESPPPKETQYF
TRBJ2-1 | NA | TRBV6-1 | CASISVYNEQFF
TRBJ2-7 | NA | TRBV7-8 | CASSLKRTYEQYF
TRBJ1-2 | NA | TRBV28 | CASSSTGLYGYTF
TRBJ2-7 | NA | TRBV28 | CASSFLGGYEQYF
NA | NA | TRBV24-1 | CATSPPQGYEQYF
TRBJ2-7 | NA | TRBV6-1 | CASSPGLYSYEQYF
TRBJ2-3 | NA | TRBV5-1 | CASSLTPAADTQYF
TRBJ2-1 | TRBD2 | TRBV20-1 | CSARGTSWVGDEQFF
TRBJ1-6 | NA | TRBV5-3 | CARSSPGLNSPLHF
TRBJ2-5 | NA | TRBV7-6 | CASSFREEQYF
TRBJ2-7 | NA | TRBV7-9 | CASSPDSPSYEQYF
TRBJ1-6 | NA | TRBV11-2 | CASSSQLTGEQYF
NA | NA | TRBV7-2 | CASSRGRRNEQFF
TRBJ1-1 | TRBD1 | TRBV11-2 | CASSSRTGNTEAFF
NA | TRBD1 | TRBV7-2 | CASSLRQGTGEQYF
TRBJ2-1 | NA | TRBV7-3 | CASSLVQSNSPLHF
TRBJ2-2 | NA | TRBV7-6 | CASSLVAVNTGELFF
TRBJ2-1 | TRBD1 | TRBV5-1 | CASSPTGDPSGNEQFF